These T cell receptor beta chains were read from a single sample in a study of T cells in Graves' hyperthyroidism and ophthalmopathy. A single record per CDR3 protein comes from TCRdb applying MiXCR to the multiplex PCR reads. The sample contains 350,000 or so distinct CDR3 sequences, 15% to 20% of which appear only once. Source material: blood. These receptors were collected from a woman in her thirties or forties with Graves' ophthalmopathy. The CDR3 runs from the conserved cysteine through the conserved F or W. A D gene is named only where the DNA matches it firmly. Some rows have no size entry. The others give once, few or many, or a class for an expanded clone.

>TRBJ2-5|many|NA|TRBV5-1
CASSLGGTTRGETQYF
TGCGCCAGCAGCTTGGGTGGCACCACTCGGGGGGAGACCCAGTACTTC
>TRBJ1-2|many|NA|TRBV12-3/TRBV12-4
CASSFSWQGDGYTF
TGTGCCAGCAGTTTTAGTTGGCAGGGCGATGGCTACACCTTC
>TRBJ2-7|NA|TRBD1|TRBV30
CAWTTGQGFYEQYF
TGTGCCTGGACTACGGGACAGGGGTTCTACGAGCAGTACTTC
>TRBJ2-7|NA|NA|TRBV12-3/TRBV12-4
CASSHLASYEQYF
TGTGCCAGCAGTCATCTAGCGAGCTACGAGCAGTACTTC
>TRBJ2-7|many|TRBD2|TRBV6-2/TRBV6-3
CANRASGSYEQYF
TGTGCCAACCGGGCTAGCGGGAGTTACGAGCAGTACTTC
>TRBJ2-7|many|NA|TRBV6-1
CATRTLYEQYF
TGTGCCACCCGAACACTATACGAGCAGTACTTC
>TRBJ1-2|many|NA|TRBV5-6
CASSTPSLGPNLDYTF
TGTGCCAGCAGCACCCCGAGTTTAGGACCTAACCTGGACTACACCTTC
>TRBJ2-2|NA|NA|TRBV15
CATSTSTGELFF
TGTGCCACCAGCACCTCGACCGGGGAGCTGTTTTTT
>TRBJ2-2|many|TRBD2|TRBV7-2
CASSYRLAAGELFF
TGTGCCAGCAGCTATCGACTAGCGGCCGGGGAGCTGTTTTTT
>TRBJ2-3|NA|TRBD1|TRBV18
CASSEGQGKVVRTDTQYF
TGTGCCAGCTCAGAGGGACAGGGGAAGGTGGTCCGCACAGATACGCAGTATTTT
>TRBJ2-7|many|NA|TRBV6-5
CASSYQGGFSYEQYF
TGTGCCAGCAGTTATCAGGGGGGTTTCTCCTACGAGCAGTACTTC
>TRBJ1-1|many|TRBD1|TRBV28
CASSFDRGRSTEAFF
TGTGCCAGCAGTTTTGACAGGGGGCGAAGTACTGAAGCTTTCTTT
>TRBJ1-5|many|TRBD1|TRBV12-3/TRBV12-4
CASSPDRPRGQPQHF
TGTGCCAGCAGCCCGGACAGGCCTCGGGGTCAGCCCCAGCATTTT
>TRBJ2-5|many|TRBD1|TRBV5-6
CASSLGTAEETQYF
TGTGCCAGCAGCTTAGGGACAGCCGAAGAGACCCAGTACTTC
>TRBJ2-5|NA|NA|TRBV9
CASSVAYRGRTQYF
TGTGCCAGCAGCGTAGCTTACCGTGGGAGGACCCAGTACTTC
>TRBJ1-5|many|NA|TRBV28
CASSFLRAGQPQHF
TGTGCCAGCAGTTTTCTCAGGGCTGGTCAGCCCCAGCATTTT
>TRBJ2-2|many|NA|TRBV4-3
CASSQDRGLPTGELFF
TGCGCCAGCAGCCAAGATCGGGGACTTCCAACCGGGGAGCTGTTTTTT
>TRBJ1-2|many|NA|TRBV5-6
CASSSAGANYGYTF
TGTGCCAGCAGCTCGGCGGGAGCTAACTATGGCTACACCTTC
>TRBJ2-2|few|TRBD2|TRBV27
CASSKIAGDYTGELFF
TGTGCCAGCAGTAAAATAGCGGGAGATTATACCGGGGAGCTGTTTTTT
>TRBJ1-1|many|NA|TRBV7-2
CASSSGRHINTEAFF
TGTGCCAGCAGCTCAGGGCGGCATATTAACACTGAAGCTTTCTTT
>TRBJ1-1|NA|TRBD1|TRBV28
CASTGATGAEAFF
TGTGCCAGCACGGGGGCTACAGGGGCTGAAGCTTTCTTT
>TRBJ2-2|many|NA|TRBV28
CASSSINTGELFF
TGTGCCAGCAGCTCCATTAACACCGGGGAGCTGTTTTTT
>TRBJ2-5|NA|NA|TRBV6-2/TRBV6-3
CASKYRETQYF
TGTGCCAGCAAGTACAGGGAGACCCAGTACTTC
>TRBJ2-7|NA|TRBD1|TRBV28
CASSLPLRDSDYEQYF
TGTGCCAGCAGTTTACCTCTACGGGACAGTGACTACGAGCAGTACTTC
>TRBJ1-1|many|NA|TRBV20-1
CSAGPLNTEAFF
TGCAGTGCCGGGCCTTTGAACACTGAAGCTTTCTTT
>TRBJ2-7|many|NA|TRBV4-1
CASSQDPRIYEQYF
TGCGCCAGCAGCCAAGATCCCCGGATCTACGAGCAGTACTTC
>TRBJ2-7|many|TRBD2|TRBV6-2/TRBV6-3
CASSYPTSGSSYEQYF
TGTGCCAGCAGTTACCCAACTAGCGGGAGCTCCTACGAGCAGTACTTC
>TRBJ2-7|NA|NA|TRBV6-1
CASSHGGGGEQYF
TGTGCCAGCAGCCACGGGGGCGGAGGCGAGCAGTACTTC